The 13 T cell receptor beta chains presented below share a single source sample, sequenced in a study of cytomegalovirus exposure and HLA in healthy donors (dated by TCRdb to about 2017). The library came from the immunoSEQ multiplex PCR assay. TCRdb carries this immuneACCESS record with in-frame sequences only. Its versions omit some clonotypes, under half of them owing to an unresolved V gene in the studies checked, with the rest unexplained. A total of 100,000 to 150,000 clones appear in this sample, 90% to 95% of them only once. Less than 1.5% of the sample comes from the top ten. Material for sequencing was PBMCs. These receptors were obtained from a woman aged 18-30 years in good health and CMV-seronegative.

This chain connects TRBV6-6 to TRBJ1-5, with D unclear. The V gene's germline CDR1 is MNHNY and CDR2 SVGAGI (reference sequence). Trimming cost V 6 bases and J 7 bases, with 13 bases left between them. The CDR3 loop spans 13 amino acids. Here the CDR3 reads CASRWSLDQPQHF. The CDR3 region has the DNA TGTGCCAGCAGGTGGAGTTTAGACCAGCCCCAGCATTTT.

CDR3 sequence (DNA): TGTGCCAGCACCTTAATGGACGGAGGAAGCTATGGCTACACCTTC. It specifies CASTLMDGGSYGYTF. The chain recombines TRBV5-5 with TRBJ1-2; D unresolved. Trimming left V 6 bases short and J 4 bases short, with 19 bases between. The CDR3 has 15 residues. Germline assignment: CDR1 SGHKS and CDR2 YYEKEE (reference sequence).

This sequence joins TRBV5-1 and TRBJ1-1, with 10 bases that match TRBD1. The CDR3 is made up of 18 amino acids. Losses at the gene ends were 1 base for V and 0 bases for J; bases not matched to a gene: 9. CDR1 is SGHRS, CDR2 YFSETQ, per germline. CDR3: CASSLQGQGFAMNTEAFF. CDR3 coding DNA: TGCGCCAGCAGCTTGCAGGGACAGGGGTTTGCGATGAACACTGAAGCTTTCTTT.

This chain connects TRBV13 to TRBJ1-1, with a weak D call TRBD1 (5 bases). Trimming took off 5 bases at V and 0 bases at J, with 16 bases between the two ends. CDR1 is PRHDT, CDR2 FYEKMQ, per germline (reference sequence). This CDR3 region has 16 residues. CDR3 bases: TGTGCCAGCAGCCCGTCTCTTGGGGGGGTGAACACTGAAGCTTTCTTT. Protein sequence: CASSPSLGGVNTEAFF.

The J gene is TRBJ1-1, the V gene TRBV20-1; the D is unclear. This CDR3 contains 10 residues. Germline CDR1 is DFQATT and CDR2 is SNEGSKA (reference sequence). The DNA for the CDR3 is TGCAGCCCCCCAAACACTGAAGCTTTCTTT. Protein sequence: CSPPNTEAFF.

The V and J genes are TRBV19 and TRBJ1-1; the match to TRBD1 covers 7 bases. The CDR3 has 13 amino acids. With V trimmed by 7 bases and J by 5 bases, 7 bases remained unmatched. The germline CDR1 and CDR2 sequences are LNHDA and SQIVND (reference sequence). The CDR3 DNA reads as TGTGCCAGTAAAACAGGGGAGGAGACTGAAGCTTTCTTT. It is translated as CASKTGEETEAFF.

This clone occurred once. The chain links TRBV28 to TRBJ2-1, with 8 bases aligning to TRBD2. Per the germline V gene, CDR1 is MDHEN and CDR2 is SYDVKM. J gave up 7 bases and V 2 bases, and 10 bases lay outside the gene matches. This CDR3 comprises 16 residues. CDR3 region: CASSLLTAGESNEQFF. CDR3 in DNA: TGTGCCAGCAGTTTACTGACAGCGGGGGAATCAAATGAGCAGTTCTTC.

This clone was observed once. The CDR3 region has the DNA TGTGCCAGCAGCGCATCCAGGGGAAATGAGCAGTTCTTC. Protein sequence: CASSASRGNEQFF. This chain links TRBV7-3 with TRBJ2-1; weak D call: TRBD1 (6 bases). Trimming stripped 5 bases from V and 7 bases from J, with 12 bases between. The CDR3 is 13 residues long. Looked up from germline, CDR1 is SGHTA and CDR2 is FQGTGA. Full variable domain (outside the CDR3, taken from reference TRBV7-3 and TRBJ2-1): GAGVSQTPSNKVTEKGKYVELRCDPISGHTALYWYRQSLGQGPEFLIYFQGTGAADDSGLPNDRFFAVRPEGSVSTLKIQRTERGDSAVYLCASSASRGNEQFFGPGTRLTVL.

This chain connects TRBV7-2 to TRBJ2-1; 11 positions match TRBD2. The CDR3 is 15 amino acids. V shed 2 bases and J 8 bases; nucleotides not matched to a gene: 5. CDR1 SGHTA and CDR2 FQGNSA come from the germline V gene. This chain's CDR3 is CASSLSTSGGHEQFF. The CDR3 nucleotides read TGTGCCAGCAGCTTATCCACTAGCGGGGGACATGAGCAGTTCTTC.

This rearrangement joins TRBV29-1 to TRBJ2-2; 7 nucleotides line up with TRBD1. V was pared by 6 bases and J by 4 bases, with 29 bases of the junction left unmatched. The CDR3 totals 21 residues. Germline CDR1 reads SQVTM; CDR2 reads ANQGSEA. The CDR3 loop is CSVLQSRQGNQPPTPTGELFF. CDR3 DNA sequence: TGCAGCGTCCTACAATCTCGACAGGGAAATCAACCGCCCACCCCCACCGGGGAGCTGTTTTTT.

The genes are TRBV10-2 and TRBJ1-5; perhaps TRBD1 as D (6 bases). Germline V gives CDR1 WSHSY, CDR2 SAAADI. CDR3 length: 17 residues. V lost 6 bases, J lost 0 bases, and 18 bases lay in between. This CDR3 is CASRGDTTGYSNQPQHF. CDR3 bases: TGCGCCAGCAGGGGCGATACTACAGGGTATAGCAATCAGCCCCAGCATTTT.

V usage is TRBV20-1 and J usage is TRBJ2-1, with D hard to call. This CDR3 contains 11 residues. Germline V gene sequence: CDR1 DFQATT, CDR2 SNEGSKA (reference sequence). V was pared by 6 bases and J by 5 bases, with 8 bases between. The CDR3 coding sequence is TGCAGTGCCTCGGTAGACAATGAGCAGTTCTTC. It specifies CSASVDNEQFF.

The chain carries TRBV5-1 and TRBJ2-1, with D maybe TRBD2 (5 bases). V was shortened by 4 bases and J by 7 bases, with 21 bases between the two germline ends. This CDR3 is 16 amino acids long. Germline CDR1 and CDR2: SGHRS and YFSETQ. DNA for the CDR3: TGCGCCAGCAGCCCCCGAGTCGGTCGGGGTAAGAATGAGCAGTTCTTC. Amino acid sequence: CASSPRVGRGKNEQFF.